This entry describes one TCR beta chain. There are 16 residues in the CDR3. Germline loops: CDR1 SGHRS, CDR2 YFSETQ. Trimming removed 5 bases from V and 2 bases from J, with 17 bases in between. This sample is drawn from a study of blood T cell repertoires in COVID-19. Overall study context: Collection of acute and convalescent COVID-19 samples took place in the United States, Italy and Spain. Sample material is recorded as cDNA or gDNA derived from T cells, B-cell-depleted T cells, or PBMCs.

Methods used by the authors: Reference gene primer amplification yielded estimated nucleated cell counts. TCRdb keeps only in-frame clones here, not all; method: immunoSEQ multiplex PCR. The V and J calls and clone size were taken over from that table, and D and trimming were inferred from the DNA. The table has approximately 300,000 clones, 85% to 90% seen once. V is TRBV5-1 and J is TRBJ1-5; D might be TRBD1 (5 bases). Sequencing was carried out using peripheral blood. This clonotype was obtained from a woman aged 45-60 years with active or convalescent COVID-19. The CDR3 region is CASRGGDGAGNQPQHF. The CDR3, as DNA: TGCGCCAGCAGAGGAGGGGACGGGGCTGGCAATCAGCCCCAGCATTTT.